Described below is a single TCR beta chain sequence and its context. Its antigen is not yet known. No much larger clone exists at a distance of one base, and base qualities are not known. The PTCy-treated patients were enrolled in a prospective multi-institutional clinical trial. Peripheral blood and bone marrow mononuclear cells were isolated by Ficoll-Hypaque density centrifugation and cryopreserved. The data derive from a study of T cells after posttransplantation cyclophosphamide (dated by TCRdb to the mid-2010s). For the wider study: Using TRB sequencing, the study followed how the T cell repertoire reconstituted after myeloablative bone marrow transplantation in which posttransplantation cyclophosphamide served as GVHD prophylaxis. Antigen receptor sequencing was done on samples from some 40 PTCy-treated patients and from roughly 15 related bone marrow donors of those patients. TRB sequencing was performed on blood from all 35 or so PTCy patients with 1-year posttransplant specimens. TRB sequencing was also done on up to about 3 additional blood samples from 2 to 5.2 years after transplant in 3 patients, and on pretransplant blood from several patients. Because TRA and TRB clonality correlated tightly in about 10 samples, later TCR analyses were limited to TRB. Public TRB sequences were compared against a database of over 3,600 sequences linked to responses to pathogens, tumor antigens, self-antigens and alloantigens.

TRB sequencing used genomic DNA with the immunoSEQ assay at survey resolution or the hsTCRB kit. The paper's data handling went like this. Initial read processing used immunoSEQ software, and repertoire analyses used the LymphoSeq R package. Clonality was computed as 1 minus normalized Shannon entropy; Gini coefficient was also calculated for each TRB dataset. To infer phenotypes in unsorted samples, TRB sequences from sorted subsets of the recipient or donor were mapped onto the unsorted samples of the same recipient. TCRdb obtained this table from immuneACCESS and retained in-frame rearrangements with V and J assigned. These tables miss some clones; where compared with another copy, unresolved V genes account for less than half of the shortfall, and the remainder is unexplained. V and J calls and clone size follow that table, whereas D and trimming were derived from the DNA. A total of 50,000 to 55,000 clones appear in this sample, around 83% of them only once. The top ten hold roughly 2.8% of the sample.

Overall results and qualifications from the work: Donor-recipient similarity was low at 1-2 months but rose over the first year, and later blood repertoires were often dominated by donor CD8+ memory clones. The TRB repertoires of T cells infiltrating skin or GI tract showed only limited overlap with the TRB repertoires of T cells in blood. Across fewer than 55 patients, TRB clonality was highly associated with recipient CMV seropositivity and CMV reactivation, and PTCy diversity was similar to diversity in CNI/methotrexate controls.

CDR1 and CDR2, looked up from the germline V gene, are SGHVS and FNYEAQ. The CDR3 goes from the cysteine to the phenylalanine over 12 residues. The kept DNA is CDR3 alone, 36 bases in frame from the first base. Germline trimming amounts to 8 bases on V and 6 bases on J, with 3 as the count of junction bases outside the gene matches. The chain is assembled from TRBV7-6 and TRBJ2-2, and 7 bases in between align with TRBD1. This TCR was recovered from a man aged 25 to 40 with a blood cancer, CMV-positive, and with a related stem cell donor. Sequencing was done on a sample of PBMCs. The CDR3 loop reads CASEGAAGELFF. In nucleotides, the sequence is TGTGCCAGCGAGGGGGCAGCCGGGGAGCTGTTTTTT.